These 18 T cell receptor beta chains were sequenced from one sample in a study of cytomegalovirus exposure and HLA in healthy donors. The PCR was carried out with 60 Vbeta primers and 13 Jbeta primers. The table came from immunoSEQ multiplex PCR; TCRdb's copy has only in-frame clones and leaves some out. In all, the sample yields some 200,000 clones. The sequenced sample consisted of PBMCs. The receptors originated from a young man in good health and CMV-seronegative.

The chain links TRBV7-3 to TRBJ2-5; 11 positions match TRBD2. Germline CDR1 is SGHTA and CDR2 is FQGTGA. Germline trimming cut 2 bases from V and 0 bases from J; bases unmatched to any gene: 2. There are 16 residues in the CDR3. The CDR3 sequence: CASSLLAGGNQETQYF. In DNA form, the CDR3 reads TGTGCCAGCAGCTTACTAGCGGGAGGCAACCAAGAGACCCAGTACTTC.

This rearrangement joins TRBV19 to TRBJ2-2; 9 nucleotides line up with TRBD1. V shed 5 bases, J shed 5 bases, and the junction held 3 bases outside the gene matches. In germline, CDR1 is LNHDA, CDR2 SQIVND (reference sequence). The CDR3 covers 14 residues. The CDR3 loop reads CASSSGQGTGELFF. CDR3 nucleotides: TGTGCCAGTAGTTCGGGACAGGGAACCGGGGAGCTGTTTTTT.

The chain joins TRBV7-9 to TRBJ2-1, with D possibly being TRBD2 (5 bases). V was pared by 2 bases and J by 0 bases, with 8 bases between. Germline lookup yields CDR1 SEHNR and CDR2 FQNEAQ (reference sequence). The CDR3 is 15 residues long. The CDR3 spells CASSLSGSSYNEQFF. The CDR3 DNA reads TGTGCCAGCAGCTTATCGGGGAGCTCCTACAATGAGCAGTTCTTC.

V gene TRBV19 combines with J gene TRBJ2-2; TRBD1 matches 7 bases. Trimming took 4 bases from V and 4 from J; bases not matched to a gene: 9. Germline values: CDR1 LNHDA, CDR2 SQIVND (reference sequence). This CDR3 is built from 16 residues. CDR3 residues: CASSNRRTGATGELFF. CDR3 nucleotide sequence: TGTGCCAGTAGTAATCGAAGGACAGGCGCCACCGGGGAGCTGTTTTTT. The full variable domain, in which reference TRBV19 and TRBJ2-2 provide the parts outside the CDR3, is DGGITQSPKYLFRKEGQNVTLSCEQNLNHDAMYWYRQDPGQGLRLIYYSQIVNDFQKGDIAEGYSVSREKKESFPLTVTSAQKNPTAFYLCASSNRRTGATGELFFGEGSRLTVL.

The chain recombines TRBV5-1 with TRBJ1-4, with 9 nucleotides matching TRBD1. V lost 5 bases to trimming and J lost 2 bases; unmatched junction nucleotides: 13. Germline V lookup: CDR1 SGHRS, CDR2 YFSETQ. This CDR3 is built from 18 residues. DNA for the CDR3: TGCGCCAGCAGACTAAACCGGGACAGGGATCCGACTAATGAAAAACTGTTTTTT. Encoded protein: CASRLNRDRDPTNEKLFF.

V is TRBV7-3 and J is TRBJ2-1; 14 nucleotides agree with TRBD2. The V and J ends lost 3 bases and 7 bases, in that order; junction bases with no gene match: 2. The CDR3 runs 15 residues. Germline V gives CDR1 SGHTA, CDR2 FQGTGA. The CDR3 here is CASSFGLAGGNEQFF. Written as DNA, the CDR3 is TGTGCCAGCAGCTTCGGACTAGCGGGAGGAAATGAGCAGTTCTTC. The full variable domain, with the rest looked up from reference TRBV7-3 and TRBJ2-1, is GAGVSQTPSNKVTEKGKYVELRCDPISGHTALYWYRQSLGQGPEFLIYFQGTGAADDSGLPNDRFFAVRPEGSVSTLKIQRTERGDSAVYLCASSFGLAGGNEQFFGPGTRLTVL.

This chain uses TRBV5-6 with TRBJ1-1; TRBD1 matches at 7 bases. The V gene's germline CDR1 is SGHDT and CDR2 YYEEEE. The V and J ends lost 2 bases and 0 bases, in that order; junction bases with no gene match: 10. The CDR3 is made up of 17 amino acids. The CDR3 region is CASSLRPGTALNTEAFF. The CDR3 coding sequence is TGTGCCAGCAGCTTAAGACCTGGGACAGCTTTGAACACTGAAGCTTTCTTT.

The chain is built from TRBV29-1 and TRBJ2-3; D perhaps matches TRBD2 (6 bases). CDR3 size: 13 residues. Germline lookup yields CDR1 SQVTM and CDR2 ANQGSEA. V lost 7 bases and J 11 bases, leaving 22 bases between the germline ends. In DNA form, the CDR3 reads TGCAGCGCGCACACCTCGGGACTCGGGGGGCAGTATTTT. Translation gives CSAHTSGLGGQYF.

CDR3 nucleotides: TGTGCCAGCAGCTCCGGGACAGGGGGGCGCACTGAAGCTTTCTTT. Protein product: CASSSGTGGRTEAFF. The V and J genes are TRBV11-3 and TRBJ1-1, with 11 bases lining up with TRBD1. Germline values: CDR1 SGHNT, CDR2 YENEEA. V lost 4 bases to trimming and J lost 4 bases; unmatched junction nucleotides: 5. The CDR3 covers 15 residues.

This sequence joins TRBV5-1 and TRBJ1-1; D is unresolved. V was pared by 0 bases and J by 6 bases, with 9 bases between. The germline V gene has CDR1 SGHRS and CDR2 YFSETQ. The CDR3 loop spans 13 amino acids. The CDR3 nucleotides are TGCGCCAGCAGCTTGGGGCCCACCGCTGAAGCTTTCTTT. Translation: CASSLGPTAEAFF.

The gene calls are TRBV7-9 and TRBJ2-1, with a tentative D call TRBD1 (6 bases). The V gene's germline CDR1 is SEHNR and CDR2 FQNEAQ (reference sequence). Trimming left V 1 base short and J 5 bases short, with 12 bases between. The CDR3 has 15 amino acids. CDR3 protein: CASSLGQGSHNEQFF. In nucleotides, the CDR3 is TGTGCCAGCAGCTTAGGCCAGGGGTCCCACAATGAGCAGTTCTTC.

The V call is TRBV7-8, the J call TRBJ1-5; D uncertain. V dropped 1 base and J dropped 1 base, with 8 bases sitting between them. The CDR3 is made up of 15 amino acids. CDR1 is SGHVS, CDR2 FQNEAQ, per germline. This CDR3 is CASSLDILSNQPQHF. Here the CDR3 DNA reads TGTGCCAGCAGCTTAGATATTCTCAGCAATCAGCCCCAGCATTTT.

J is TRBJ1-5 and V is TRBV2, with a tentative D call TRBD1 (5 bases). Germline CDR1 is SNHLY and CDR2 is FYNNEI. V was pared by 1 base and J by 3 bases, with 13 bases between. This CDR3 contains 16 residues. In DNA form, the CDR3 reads TGTGCCAGCAGTGAAGAGGGCGGGGGGAACAATCAGCCCCAGCATTTT. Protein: CASSEEGGGNNQPQHF.

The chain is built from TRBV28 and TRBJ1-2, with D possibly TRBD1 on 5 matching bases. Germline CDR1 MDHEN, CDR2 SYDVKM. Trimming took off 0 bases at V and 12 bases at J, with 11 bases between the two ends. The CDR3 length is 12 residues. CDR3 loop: CASSLWGQGDTF. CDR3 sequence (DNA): TGTGCCAGCAGTTTATGGGGGCAGGGCGACACCTTC.

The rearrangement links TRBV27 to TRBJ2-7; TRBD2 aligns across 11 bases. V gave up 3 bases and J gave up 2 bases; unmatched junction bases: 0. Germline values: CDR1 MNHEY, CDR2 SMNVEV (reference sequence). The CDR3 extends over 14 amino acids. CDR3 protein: CASSFSGGAYEQYF. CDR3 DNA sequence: TGTGCCAGCAGTTTTAGCGGGGGGGCCTACGAGCAGTACTTC.

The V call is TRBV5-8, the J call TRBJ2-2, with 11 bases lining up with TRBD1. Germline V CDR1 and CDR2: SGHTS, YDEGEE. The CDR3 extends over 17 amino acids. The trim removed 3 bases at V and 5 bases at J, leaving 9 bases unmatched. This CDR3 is CASSSMGQGVGTGELFF. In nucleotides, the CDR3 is TGTGCCAGCAGCTCGATGGGACAGGGGGTCGGAACCGGGGAGCTGTTTTTT.

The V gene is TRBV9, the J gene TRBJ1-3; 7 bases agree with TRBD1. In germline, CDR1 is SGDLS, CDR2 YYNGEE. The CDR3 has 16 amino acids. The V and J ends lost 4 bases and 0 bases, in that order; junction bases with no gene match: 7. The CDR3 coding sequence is TGTGCCAGCAGCCCCCAAGGACAGGACTCTGGAAACACCATATATTTT. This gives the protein CASSPQGQDSGNTIYF.

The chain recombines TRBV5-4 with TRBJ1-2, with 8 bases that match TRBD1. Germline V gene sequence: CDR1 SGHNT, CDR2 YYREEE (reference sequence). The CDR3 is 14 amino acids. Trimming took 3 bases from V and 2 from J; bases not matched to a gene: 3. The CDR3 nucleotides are TGTGCCAGCAGCTCAGGACAGGGAAACTATGGCTACACCTTC. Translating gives CASSSGQGNYGYTF. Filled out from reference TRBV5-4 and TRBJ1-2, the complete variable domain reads ETGVTQSPTHLIKTRGQQVTLRCSSQSGHNTVSWYQQALGQGPQFIFQYYREEENGRGNFPPRFSGLQFPNYSSELNVNALELDDSALYLCASSSGQGNYGYTFGSGTRLTVV.